One and the same sample provided the 24 T cell receptor beta chains below, sequenced in a study of blood T cell repertoires in COVID-19. Using immunoSEQ multiplex PCR, the repertoire was profiled, and TCRdb retains in-frame clones only, with some absent. This table has 100,000 to 150,000 clones, almost 85% appearing once. The sample taken for sequencing was peripheral blood. The receptors stem from a woman in her twenties or thirties who had recovered from COVID-19.

This clone was seen just once. This chain connects TRBV18 to TRBJ1-1; TRBD1 agrees at 8 bases. This CDR3 region has 15 residues. Germline values: CDR1 KGHSH, CDR2 LQKENI. The ends lost 3 bases at V and 3 bases at J; junction bases unmatched: 6. The CDR3 region is CASSPRGQGDTEAFF. The CDR3 DNA follows: TGTGCCAGCTCACCCCGTGGACAGGGAGACACTGAAGCTTTCTTT.

V usage is TRBV11-1 and J usage is TRBJ2-7; 10 positions agree with TRBD2. CDR1 SGHAT and CDR2 FQDESV come from the germline V gene (reference sequence). The CDR3 runs 14 residues. V was clipped by 6 bases and J by 2 bases; unmatched bases: 4. In DNA form, the CDR3 reads TGTGCCAGCAGGGAAGCGGGAGGGCCCTACGAGCAGTACTTC. It yields the protein CASREAGGPYEQYF.

The gene calls are TRBV7-8 and TRBJ2-1; 11 bases are shared with TRBD2. The CDR3 is 16 residues long. Germline V gene lookup returns CDR1 SGHVS and CDR2 FQNEAQ. V shed 2 bases and J 4 bases; nucleotides not matched to a gene: 4. The CDR3: CASSLRGLAVYNEQFF. The CDR3 region has the DNA TGTGCCAGCAGCTTAAGGGGACTAGCGGTTTACAATGAGCAGTTCTTC.

The chain is built from TRBV3-1 (or the pseudogene TRBV3-2) and TRBJ2-7; 10 nucleotides align to TRBD1. This CDR3 is 17 amino acids long. Looked up from germline, CDR1 is LGHDT and CDR2 is YNNKEL (reference sequence). J lost 2 bases, V lost 6 bases, and 13 bases had no gene match. The CDR3 bases are TGTGCCAGCAGTCGGACTTCATTCGGGACAGGGGCCTACGAGCAGTACTTC. Translating it yields CASSRTSFGTGAYEQYF.

J is TRBJ2-3 and V is TRBV7-3; 10 bases map to TRBD2. CDR3 length: 17 amino acids. V trimming: 2 bases; J trimming: 2 bases; junction bases outside the gene matches: 7. CDR1 is SGHTA and CDR2 is FQGTGA in the germline V gene. The CDR3 nucleotides are TGTGCCAGCAGCTTAGGACCAGCGGGGGGGCCCACAGATACGCAGTATTTT. Translating gives CASSLGPAGGPTDTQYF.

This rearrangement joins TRBV5-1 to TRBJ2-6, with 10 bases matching TRBD1. Trimming took 0 bases from V and 0 from J; bases not matched to a gene: 0. The V gene's germline CDR1 is SGHRS and CDR2 YFSETQ. The CDR3 is 17 amino acids. The CDR3 spells CASSLGTGGSGANVLTF. The CDR3 nucleotides are TGCGCCAGCAGCTTGGGGACAGGGGGCTCTGGGGCCAACGTCCTGACTTTC.

The J gene is TRBJ1-2, the V gene TRBV25-1; 7 bases align to TRBD1. The CDR3 loop spans 14 amino acids. Unmatched junction bases numbered 3, after V lost 1 base and J lost 4 bases. Germline V lookup: CDR1 MGHDK, CDR2 SYGVNS. The CDR3 DNA is TGTGCCAGCAGTGAATCGGGGACAGTCTATGGCTACACCTTC. Its translation: CASSESGTVYGYTF.

The V gene is TRBV18, the J gene TRBJ1-2, with a possible D match to TRBD1 (5 bases). The ends were cut back, 3 bases at V and 6 bases at J, with 26 bases in the middle. The CDR3 has 18 amino acids. CDR1 KGHSH and CDR2 LQKENI come from the germline V gene. The CDR3 bases are TGTGCCAGCTCACCTCGAGGGTCTGCGGGGCCCGGACTGGATGGCTACACCTTC. This codes for CASSPRGSAGPGLDGYTF.

This clone was seen only once. V gene TRBV10-1 combines with J gene TRBJ2-1; 7 bases line up with TRBD1. The CDR3 covers 14 residues. Germline values: CDR1 WNHNN, CDR2 SYGVQD (reference sequence). V lost 0 bases, J lost 7 bases, and 3 bases stayed unmatched. The CDR3 DNA sequence: TGCGCCAGCAGTGAGTCCAGGGGGAAAAATGAGCAGTTCTTC. The encoded protein is CASSESRGKNEQFF.

This clone was found once. The V gene is TRBV14, the J gene TRBJ2-1, with TRBD2 matching over 7 bases. The J segment lost 4 bases and the V segment lost 0 bases, leaving 12 bases of the junction unmatched. Germline V gives CDR1 SGHDN, CDR2 FVKESK. The CDR3 extends over 18 amino acids. CDR3 protein: CASSQEMGLAGLYNEQFF. In DNA, the CDR3 is TGTGCCAGCAGCCAAGAGATGGGGTTAGCGGGCCTTTACAATGAGCAGTTCTTC.

This clone came up a few times. The chain combines TRBV10-1 with TRBJ2-3; the match to TRBD2 covers 8 bases. Looked up from germline, CDR1 is WNHNN and CDR2 is SYGVQD (reference sequence). The CDR3 covers 13 residues. J gave up 5 bases and V 6 bases, and 4 bases lay outside the gene matches. CDR3 coding DNA: TGCGCCAGCAGCGGACTAGCCGGAGATACGCAGTATTTT. The encoded protein is CASSGLAGDTQYF.

The chain links TRBV19 to TRBJ2-5, with 11 bases identical to TRBD1. Germline assignment: CDR1 LNHDA and CDR2 SQIVND (reference sequence). V lost 7 bases and J lost 5; bases outside the gene matches: 6. This CDR3 region has 14 residues. The CDR3 loop reads CASKGQGARETQYF. The CDR3 DNA reads TGTGCCAGTAAAGGACAGGGGGCGAGGGAGACCCAGTACTTC.

V gene TRBV19 combines with J gene TRBJ2-7; 10 nucleotides line up with TRBD1. Losses at the gene ends were 3 bases for V and 3 bases for J; bases not matched to a gene: 8. The CDR3 sequence is 16 residues long. Germline V gene data show CDR1 as LNHDA and CDR2 as SQIVND (reference sequence). CDR3 amino acids: CASSIPPGTGDYEQYF. Here the CDR3 DNA reads TGTGCCAGTAGTATCCCCCCCGGGACAGGGGACTACGAGCAGTACTTC.

V gene TRBV7-9 combines with J gene TRBJ2-6; D is perhaps TRBD1 (5 bases). Looked up from germline, CDR1 is SEHNR and CDR2 is FQNEAQ (reference sequence). The CDR3 consists of 16 residues. V was cut by 2 bases and J by 4 bases, with 12 bases left in between. The CDR3 sequence is CASSLQGTPGANVLTF. CDR3 bases: TGTGCCAGCAGCTTACAGGGAACTCCGGGGGCCAACGTCCTGACTTTC.

The chain employs TRBV19 and TRBJ1-1; weak D call: TRBD1 (5 bases). Trimming removed 7 bases from V and 6 bases from J, with 18 bases in between. This CDR3 is built from 14 residues. Germline V gene sequence: CDR1 LNHDA, CDR2 SQIVND (reference sequence). CDR3 DNA: TGTGCCAGTAACCCGGGACTTCCGAGTTCTGAAGCTTTCTTT. Translating gives CASNPGLPSSEAFF.

The chain links TRBV7-3 to TRBJ1-3; D call uncertain. The CDR3 is made up of 15 amino acids. Germline V gene data show CDR1 as SGHTA and CDR2 as FQGTGA. Between the trimmed V and J ends, which lost 3 bases and 3 bases, there was a span of 12 bases. In DNA, the CDR3 is TGTGCCAGCAGCTTTGGAAACGGAGTTGGAAACACCATATATTTT. Translation gives CASSFGNGVGNTIYF.

The J gene is TRBJ2-5, the V gene TRBV5-1; 9 bases fit TRBD1. The V gene's germline CDR1 is SGHRS and CDR2 YFSETQ. V trimming: 7 bases; J trimming: 2 bases; junction bases outside the gene matches: 6. The CDR3 loop spans 14 amino acids. CDR3 residues: CASQRTGAQETQYF. CDR3 DNA: TGCGCCAGCCAACGGACAGGGGCACAAGAGACCCAGTACTTC.

This clone was recorded a few times. The rearrangement joins TRBV7-8 to TRBJ2-7; D is perhaps TRBD2 (5 bases). The CDR3 spans 14 residues. Germline V CDR1 and CDR2: SGHVS, FQNEAQ. Trimming took off 1 base at V and 1 base at J, with 8 bases between the two ends. CDR3 nucleotides: TGTGCCAGCAGCTTAGTACCGGGGTCCTACGAGCAGTACTTC. It is translated as CASSLVPGSYEQYF.

The J gene is TRBJ2-2, the V gene TRBV7-3; the D gene is possibly TRBD2 (6 bases). V lost 1 base and J lost 2, with 20 bases in between. This CDR3 has 19 residues. CDR1 SGHTA and CDR2 FQGTGA come from the germline V gene. For the CDR3, the DNA is TGTGCCAGCAGCTTAAAAGTACGAGGGAGGTCGGGAAACACCGGGGAGCTGTTTTTT. This gives the protein CASSLKVRGRSGNTGELFF.

The J gene is TRBJ2-4, the V gene TRBV7-9; TRBD1 might be the D (6 bases). The germline V gene has CDR1 SEHNR and CDR2 FQNEAQ (reference sequence). The CDR3 has 16 residues. Trimming stripped 1 base from V and 5 bases from J, with 15 bases between. CDR3: CASSLVGRTDQNIQYF. The CDR3 DNA is TGTGCCAGCAGCTTAGTTGGTAGGACAGACCAAAACATTCAGTACTTC.

This rearrangement joins TRBV7-9 to TRBJ1-1; 8 nucleotides agree with TRBD1. CDR3 length: 15 amino acids. Germline loops: CDR1 SEHNR, CDR2 FQNEAQ (reference sequence). J gave up 6 bases and V 5 bases, and 11 bases lay outside the gene matches. CDR3 in amino acids: CASSGSGDRGAEAFF. DNA for the CDR3: TGTGCCAGCAGCGGGTCCGGCGACAGGGGAGCTGAAGCTTTCTTT.

This clone was detected a few times. The CDR3 region has the DNA TGCGCCAGCAGTCAATCGAGGGCAGCCAGCGGCTACGAGCAGTACTTC. It codes for CASSQSRAASGYEQYF. The V and J genes are TRBV23-1 and TRBJ2-7; weak D call: TRBD2 (5 bases). TRBV23-1 carries the ORF label, with uncertain function. This CDR3 is 16 amino acids long. The germline V and J ends were trimmed by 0 bases and 3 bases, with 15 bases remaining between them.

This clone was seen more than once but under ten times. V is TRBV3-1 (or the pseudogene TRBV3-2) and J is TRBJ1-3; 7 nucleotides line up with TRBD1. There are 16 residues in the CDR3. After removal of 4 bases from V and 8 bases from J, the junction contained 14 bases not matched to a gene. CDR1 is LGHDT, CDR2 YNNKEL, per germline (reference sequence). CDR3 sequence (DNA): TGTGCCAGCAGCCCGAGTTCAGGGGGTACGGGGGACACCATATATTTT. Translating it yields CASSPSSGGTGDTIYF.

This chain connects TRBV25-1 to TRBJ1-2; D is perhaps TRBD1 (6 bases). The CDR3 extends over 13 amino acids. Trimming cost V 6 bases and J 8 bases, with 16 bases left between them. The V gene's germline CDR1 is MGHDK and CDR2 SYGVNS. CDR3 nucleotides: TGTGCCAGCAGCGCTCCCCCAGGGGAGGGCTACACCTTC. Amino acids: CASSAPPGEGYTF.